Described below is a single T cell receptor beta chain sequence and its context. Antigen: not known. This specimen comes from a study of shared clonotypes between healthy human individuals. Study observations and caveats: Several donors had about 5% of their naive CD4 clonotypes in common.

Methods used by the authors: ImmunoSEQ junction-only sequences lacked quality scores, so their filtering differed. Sequenced by immunoSEQ multiplex PCR; TCRdb stores in-frame clones only, minus some. V and J calls and clone size follow that table, whereas D and trimming were derived from the DNA. The table shows about 2 million clones, with roughly 94% occurring only once. Germline V gene sequence: CDR1 WSHSY, CDR2 SAAADI. V gave up 5 bases and J gave up 5 bases, with 8 bases separating them. This CDR3 contains 12 residues. Material for sequencing was naive CD4+ T cells sorted from blood. Documented subset: CD45RA+ positively selected. The rearrangement links TRBV10-2 to TRBJ2-3; a possible D gene is TRBD2 (6 bases). This clonotype was obtained from a man aged 18-30 years in good health. The CDR3 nucleotides read TGCGCCAGCAGTAAGGGACTAGATACGCAGTATTTT. Its translation is CASSKGLDTQYF.